These 30 T cell receptor beta chains share one sample of origin, sequenced in a study of shared clonotypes between healthy human individuals. Clones were sequenced by immunoSEQ multiplex PCR, and TCRdb holds only the in-frame ones, with some missing. The sample contains about 2 million clones, roughly 94% of which appear only once. The sequencing input was naive CD4+ T cells sorted from blood. The subset here: CD45RA+ positively selected. These receptors were obtained from a man between 18 and 29 years old in good health.

This rearrangement joins TRBV7-9 to TRBJ2-1, with D possibly TRBD2 on 6 matching bases. V was shortened by 4 bases and J by 5 bases, with 12 bases between the two germline ends. CDR1 and CDR2 from the germline V gene are SEHNR and FQNEAQ (reference sequence). The CDR3 extends over 14 amino acids. Written as DNA, the CDR3 is TGTGCCAGCAGCTCGGGACTCCAGGACAATGAGCAGTTCTTC. Protein: CASSSGLQDNEQFF.

The V call is TRBV4-3, the J call TRBJ2-3, with a weak D call TRBD1 (5 bases). Germline V gene data show CDR1 as LGHNA and CDR2 as YSLEER. Trimming removed 4 bases at V and 1 base at J, with 9 bases between. The CDR3 consists of 14 residues. The DNA of the CDR3 is TGCGCCAGCAGCCTACTCAGGGGCACAGATACGCAGTATTTT. Residues: CASSLLRGTDTQYF.

The gene calls are TRBV6-5 and TRBJ1-1, with D unclear. This CDR3 region has 14 residues. Germline V CDR1 and CDR2: MNHEY, SVGAGI. Trimming shortened V by 7 bases and J by 1 base, and 13 bases separated the two germline ends. Here the CDR3 DNA reads TGTGCCAGCAATAGATACTCAGGGAACACTGAAGCTTTCTTT. This encodes CASNRYSGNTEAFF.

The chain combines TRBV4-3 with TRBJ2-1; TRBD2 matches at 7 bases. V shed 0 bases, J shed 2 bases, and the junction held 7 bases outside the gene matches. Germline lookup yields CDR1 LGHNA and CDR2 YSLEER. There are 17 residues in the CDR3. The CDR3 DNA reads as TGCGCCAGCAGCCAAGAGGGATCGGCGGGGGCCTACAATGAGCAGTTCTTC. This gives the protein CASSQEGSAGAYNEQFF.

This clone was detected once. The chain uses TRBV5-1 and TRBJ2-3; 8 nucleotides align to TRBD2. The CDR3 loop spans 16 amino acids. The germline V gene encodes CDR1 SGHRS and CDR2 YFSETQ. Germline trimming cut 6 bases from V and 3 bases from J; bases unmatched to any gene: 12. The CDR3 bases are TGCGCCAGCACCGAGGCGGGGGGAGGGCTGACAGATACGCAGTATTTT. It codes for CASTEAGGGLTDTQYF.

Only one count was recorded for this clone. The chain uses TRBV5-1 and TRBJ2-2; weak D call: TRBD2 (6 bases). Trimming cost V 0 bases and J 6 bases, with 12 bases left between them. Germline loops: CDR1 SGHRS, CDR2 YFSETQ. The CDR3 has 15 residues. The CDR3 sequence: CASSLGLSGAGELFF. The CDR3 bases are TGCGCCAGCAGCTTGGGGCTTTCGGGGGCCGGGGAGCTGTTTTTT.

The rearrangement links TRBV7-2 to TRBJ1-1; D is possibly TRBD1 (6 bases). The V gene's germline CDR1 is SGHTA and CDR2 FQGNSA. V was clipped by 3 bases and J by 1 base, with 12 bases between them. The CDR3 length is 15 residues. The CDR3 spells CASSLSRGSNTEAFF. The CDR3 DNA follows: TGTGCCAGCAGCTTGAGCAGGGGCTCGAACACTGAAGCTTTCTTT.

This CDR3 is CATSKDRVYGYTF. The CDR3 region has the DNA TGTGCCACCAGCAAGGACAGGGTCTATGGCTACACCTTC. The chain carries TRBV15 and TRBJ1-2; 8 bases match TRBD1. Trimming at V came to 4 bases and at J to 4 bases, leaving 2 bases not matched to a gene. This CDR3 has 13 residues. CDR1 LNHNV and CDR2 YYDKDF come from the germline V gene (reference sequence).

The rearrangement joins TRBV6-1 to TRBJ1-1; TRBD1 matches 9 bases. Germline V lookup: CDR1 MNHNS, CDR2 SASEGT. With V trimmed by 6 bases and J by 11 bases, 10 bases remained unmatched. CDR3 length: 13 residues. The CDR3 coding sequence is TGTGCCAGCAGAAGGGACAGGGAGTTCGATGCTTTCTTT. Translating gives CASRRDREFDAFF.

V and J are TRBV11-2 and TRBJ2-7; D is tentatively TRBD1 or TRBD2 (5 bases each). Between the trimmed V and J ends, which lost 7 bases and 4 bases, there was a span of 8 bases. The germline gives CDR1 SGHAT, CDR2 FQNNGV. The CDR3 loop spans 11 amino acids. CDR3 in DNA: TGTGCCAGCACCGGGGCGTACGAGCAGTACTTC. This translates into CASTGAYEQYF.

The chain links TRBV5-1 to TRBJ2-5; D is perhaps TRBD2 (5 bases). V lost 0 bases to trimming and J lost 5 bases, with 14 bases between them. Germline values: CDR1 SGHRS, CDR2 YFSETQ. This CDR3 has 15 amino acids. DNA of the CDR3: TGCGCCAGCAGCTTGGCCAGCGGTTTTTGGGAGACCCAGTACTTC. Encoded protein: CASSLASGFWETQYF. The full variable domain, with the rest looked up from reference TRBV5-1 and TRBJ2-5, is KAGVTQTPRYLIKTRGQQVTLSCSPISGHRSVSWYQQTPGQGLQFLFEYFSETQRNKGNFPGRFSGRQFSNSRSEMNVSTLELGDSALYLCASSLASGFWETQYFGPGTRLLVL.

The V call is TRBV4-1, the J call TRBJ1-2; D gene ambiguous. V dropped 1 base and J dropped 0 bases, with 9 bases sitting between them. The CDR3 has 15 residues. Germline V CDR1 and CDR2: MGHRA, YSYEKL. CDR3 sequence: CASSQGSGANYGYTF. CDR3 nucleotide sequence: TGCGCCAGCAGCCAAGGATCCGGGGCTAACTATGGCTACACCTTC.

The chain combines TRBV9 with TRBJ2-5; 7 nucleotides align to TRBD2. This CDR3 is 15 amino acids long. Germline V CDR1 and CDR2: SGDLS, YYNGEE. V trimming: 0 bases; J trimming: 3 bases; junction bases outside the gene matches: 5. CDR3 sequence: CASSVGTRAEETQYF. The CDR3 coding sequence is TGTGCCAGCAGCGTAGGGACTAGGGCCGAAGAGACCCAGTACTTC.

This chain links TRBV30 with TRBJ2-2; no reliable D call. There are 10 residues in the CDR3. Per the germline V gene, CDR1 is GTSNPN and CDR2 is SVGIG (reference sequence). The CDR3, as DNA: TGTACCGGGAACACCGGGGAGCTGTTTTTT. Translated, it gives CTGNTGELFF.

This chain joins TRBV9 and TRBJ1-4; D is ambiguous. V dropped 4 bases and J dropped 10 bases, with 20 bases sitting between them. Germline V gene data show CDR1 as SGDLS and CDR2 as YYNGEE. This CDR3 spans 15 amino acids. CDR3 coding DNA: TGTGCCAGCAGCCCTAGTGGACTCCGTACGGCAAAACTGTTTTTT. This codes for CASSPSGLRTAKLFF. Based on the CDR3 plus reference TRBV9 and TRBJ1-4, the full variable domain is DSGVTQTPKHLITATGQRVTLRCSPRSGDLSVYWYQQSLDQGLQFLIQYYNGEERAKGNILERFSAQQFPDLHSELNLSSLELGDSALYFCASSPSGLRTAKLFFGSGTQLSVL.

V usage is TRBV6-5 and J usage is TRBJ1-1; D is unclear. V was clipped by 7 bases and J by 4 bases, with 13 bases between them. Looked up from germline, CDR1 is MNHEY and CDR2 is SVGAGI. The CDR3 is 13 amino acids. DNA of the CDR3: TGTGCCAGCATGTCCCCATTGGGCACTGAAGCTTTCTTT. It codes for CASMSPLGTEAFF.

The chain couples TRBV7-8 to TRBJ1-5; D ambiguous. Germline CDR1 and CDR2: SGHVS and FQNEAQ. The CDR3 consists of 13 residues. V lost 1 base and J 7 bases, leaving 8 bases between the germline ends. The CDR3 coding sequence is TGTGCCAGCAGCTTAGTCGAGGGACAGCCCCAGCATTTT. Translation gives CASSLVEGQPQHF.

V and J are TRBV19 and TRBJ1-5, with TRBD1 as a possible D gene (6 bases). This CDR3 has 16 amino acids. Looked up from germline, CDR1 is LNHDA and CDR2 is SQIVND (reference sequence). Trimming stripped 4 bases from V and 3 bases from J, with 16 bases between. DNA of the CDR3: TGTGCCAGTAGTACCCTAGGGGGTCCGCTCAATCAGCCCCAGCATTTT. The encoded protein is CASSTLGGPLNQPQHF.

This chain connects TRBV9 to TRBJ2-7, with D hard to call. The CDR3 totals 14 residues. The ends were cut back, 4 bases at V and 2 bases at J, with 13 bases in the middle. Germline V lookup: CDR1 SGDLS, CDR2 YYNGEE. CDR3 DNA: TGTGCCAGCAGCCCCCAAGCCCAGGCCTACGAGCAGTACTTC. This gives the protein CASSPQAQAYEQYF.

V gene TRBV21-1 combines with J gene TRBJ1-3; the table's D call, TRBD1, was not checked against the DNA. TRBV21-1 is termed a pseudogene. CDR3 length equals 17 residues. In DNA, the CDR3 is TGTGCCAGCAGCAAACTATCCAGGAACCTCTCTGGAAACACCATATATTTT. Its protein product is CASSKLSRNLSGNTIYF.

As for this clone: The same CDR3 is also encoded by other DNA sequences in this sample. The chain employs TRBV18 and TRBJ2-1; 12 nucleotides match TRBD2. The CDR3 length is 15 residues. V was clipped by 3 bases and J by 4 bases; unmatched bases: 1. Germline loops: CDR1 KGHSH, CDR2 LQKENI. The chain's CDR3 is CASSPGTSGYNEQFF. CDR3 sequence (DNA): TGTGCCAGCTCACCCGGGACTAGCGGGTACAATGAGCAGTTCTTC.

This sequence joins TRBV4-3 and TRBJ1-2; 8 positions agree with TRBD1. Germline V gene lookup returns CDR1 LGHNA and CDR2 YSLEER. The CDR3 is 15 residues long. Germline trimming cut 2 bases from V and 0 bases from J; bases unmatched to any gene: 2. CDR3 nucleotide sequence: TGCGCCAGCAGCCAAAGACAGGGGCCTAACTATGGCTACACCTTC. This encodes CASSQRQGPNYGYTF.

The sample holds a few counts of this clone. The CDR3: CASSESQGSAEAFF. CDR3 coding DNA: TGCGCCAGCAGTGAGTCGCAGGGTTCAGCTGAAGCTTTCTTT. The chain uses TRBV10-1 and TRBJ1-1; D perhaps matches TRBD1 (5 bases). This CDR3 has 14 residues. The germline gives CDR1 WNHNN, CDR2 SYGVQD (reference sequence). Trimming took off 0 bases at V and 6 bases at J, with 11 bases between the two ends.

The rearrangement links TRBV7-2 to TRBJ2-7; TRBD2 aligns across 9 bases. The J segment lost 3 bases and the V segment lost 5 bases, leaving 8 bases of the junction unmatched. The CDR3 contains 15 residues. Germline V gene sequence: CDR1 SGHTA, CDR2 FQGNSA. The CDR3 DNA reads as TGTGCCAGCAGCCCGAGCGGGGGGCCCAACTACGAGCAGTACTTC. Protein: CASSPSGGPNYEQYF.

A single count supports this clone. The chain uses TRBV29-1 and TRBJ1-1, with D uncertain. The V gene's germline CDR1 is SQVTM and CDR2 ANQGSEA. The ends were cut back, 4 bases at V and 1 base at J, with 10 bases in the middle. The CDR3 is 13 residues long. The CDR3 here is CSVVEGRNTEAFF. DNA for the CDR3: TGCAGCGTTGTTGAAGGGAGGAACACTGAAGCTTTCTTT.

The rearrangement links TRBV28 to TRBJ1-2; D not resolved. The length of the CDR3 is 16 residues. Germline assignment: CDR1 MDHEN and CDR2 SYDVKM. The V gene lost 2 bases and the J gene lost 8 bases, with 21 bases spanning the gap. CDR3 protein: CASSLVPFGLPRGYTF. The CDR3 nucleotides read TGTGCCAGCAGTTTAGTGCCCTTCGGGCTCCCGAGAGGCTACACCTTC.

This chain joins TRBV30 and TRBJ2-2, with D possibly matching TRBD1 (5 bases). Trimming left V 5 bases short and J 4 bases short, with 14 bases between. Germline V CDR1 and CDR2: GTSNPN, SVGIG (reference sequence). CDR3 length equals 14 residues. CDR3 bases: TGTGCCTGGTTGAGGAAGGGGCCCACCGGGGAGCTGTTTTTT. This sequence encodes CAWLRKGPTGELFF.

The chain combines TRBV4-2 with TRBJ2-7; 13 bases align to TRBD2. V trimming: 5 bases; J trimming: 2 bases; junction bases outside the gene matches: 3. CDR3 length equals 15 residues. Germline V gene lookup returns CDR1 LGHNA and CDR2 YNFKEQ. CDR3 loop: CASSWGLAGPYEQYF. Here the CDR3 DNA reads TGTGCCAGCAGCTGGGGACTAGCGGGGCCCTACGAGCAGTACTTC.

This clone is a singleton in its sample. The rearrangement links TRBV28 to TRBJ2-3; D may be TRBD1 (7 bases). Trimming stripped 6 bases from V and 2 bases from J, with 12 bases between. The CDR3 is 14 residues long. Germline V CDR1 and CDR2: MDHEN, SYDVKM. The CDR3 bases are TGTGCCAGCAGCGGGGGACAGCTCACAGATACGCAGTATTTT. This sequence encodes CASSGGQLTDTQYF.

The rearrangement joins TRBV4-1 to TRBJ1-5; no clear D gene. V dropped 1 base and J dropped 5 bases, with 9 bases sitting between them. Germline V gives CDR1 MGHRA, CDR2 YSYEKL. This CDR3 comprises 14 residues. CDR3 nucleotide sequence: TGCGCCAGCAGCCAAGCAACCCATGATCAGCCCCAGCATTTT. It is translated as CASSQATHDQPQHF.